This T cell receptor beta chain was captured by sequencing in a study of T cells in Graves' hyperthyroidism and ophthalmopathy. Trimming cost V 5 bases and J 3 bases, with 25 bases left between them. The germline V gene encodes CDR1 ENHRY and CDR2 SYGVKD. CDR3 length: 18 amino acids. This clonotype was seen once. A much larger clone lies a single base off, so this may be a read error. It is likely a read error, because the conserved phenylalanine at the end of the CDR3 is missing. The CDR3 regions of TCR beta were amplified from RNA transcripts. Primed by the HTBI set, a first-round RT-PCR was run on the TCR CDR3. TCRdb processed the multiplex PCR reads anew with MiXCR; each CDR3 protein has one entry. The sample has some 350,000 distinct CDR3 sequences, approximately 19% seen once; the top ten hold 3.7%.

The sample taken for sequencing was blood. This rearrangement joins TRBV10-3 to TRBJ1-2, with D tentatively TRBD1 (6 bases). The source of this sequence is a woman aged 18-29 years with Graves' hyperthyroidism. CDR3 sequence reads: CAISRTSETGLADYGYTY. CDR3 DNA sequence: TGTGCCATCAGTAGAACTTCCGAGACAGGCTTGGCAGACTATGGCTACACCTAC.